The rows below give T cell receptor beta chains drawn from one sample of a study of spatial heterogeneity in lung cancer. One entry per CDR3 protein results from TCRdb running MiXCR on the 5' RACE reads. The sample records about 36,000 distinct CDR3 sequences, approximately 7.5% being singletons. The material was PBMCs, obtained at follow-up. The receptors were sampled from a male donor with early-stage non-small cell lung cancer. CDR3s include the opening cysteine and the closing phenylalanine or tryptophan. D genes are given only for firm matches. Size tells how often a clone was seen (once, few, many) or the class of an expanded clone, and some rows leave it out.

d_gene: TRBD2; j_gene: TRBJ2-3; v_gene: TRBV7-8; abundance: few; CDR3aa: CASSPRLAGDTQYF; CDR3nt: TGTGCCAGCAGCCCCCGACTAGCGGGGGATACGCAGTATTTT
d_gene: -; j_gene: TRBJ1-1; v_gene: TRBV6-5; abundance: many; CDR3aa: CASSYSFLDTEAFF; CDR3nt: TGTGCCAGCAGTTACTCGTTCTTGGACACTGAAGCTTTCTTT
d_gene: TRBD1; j_gene: TRBJ2-7; v_gene: TRBV12-3/TRBV12-4; abundance: many; CDR3aa: CASSGGTGIGTYEQYF; CDR3nt: TGTGCCAGCAGCGGGGGGACAGGGATCGGGACCTACGAGCAGTACTTC
d_gene: -; j_gene: TRBJ1-1; v_gene: TRBV5-1; abundance: many; CDR3aa: CASSLNGIWRNTEAFF; CDR3nt: TGCGCCAGCAGCTTGAACGGGATATGGAGGAACACTGAAGCTTTCTTT
d_gene: TRBD1; j_gene: TRBJ2-7; v_gene: TRBV7-2; abundance: many; CDR3aa: CASSFRSGTGFYEQYF; CDR3nt: TGTGCCAGCAGCTTCCGGTCCGGGACAGGCTTCTACGAGCAGTACTTC
d_gene: -; j_gene: TRBJ2-2; v_gene: TRBV18; abundance: -; CDR3aa: CASSPGTNTGELFF; CDR3nt: TGTGCCAGCTCACCTGGAACTAACACCGGGGAGCTGTTTTTT
d_gene: -; j_gene: TRBJ1-1; v_gene: TRBV11-3; abundance: many; CDR3aa: CASSFYPQGEAFF; CDR3nt: TGTGCCAGCAGCTTTTATCCCCAGGGTGAAGCTTTCTTT
d_gene: TRBD1; j_gene: TRBJ2-7; v_gene: TRBV9; abundance: many; CDR3aa: CASSVDRTGGYEQYF; CDR3nt: TGTGCCAGCAGCGTCGACCGGACAGGGGGCTACGAGCAGTACTTC
d_gene: -; j_gene: TRBJ2-7; v_gene: TRBV2; abundance: many; CDR3aa: CASGQIYEQYF; CDR3nt: TGTGCCAGCGGACAAATCTACGAGCAGTACTTC
d_gene: -; j_gene: TRBJ1-1; v_gene: TRBV19; abundance: -; CDR3aa: CATKSGAEAFF; CDR3nt: TGTGCCACCAAGTCGGGGGCTGAAGCTTTCTTT
d_gene: -; j_gene: TRBJ1-1; v_gene: TRBV30; abundance: -; CDR3aa: CAWSLWGGWTEAFF; CDR3nt: TGTGCCTGGAGTTTATGGGGGGGCTGGACTGAAGCTTTCTTT
d_gene: TRBD2; j_gene: TRBJ2-3; v_gene: TRBV11-2; abundance: many; CDR3aa: CASSFIAGVSTDTQYF; CDR3nt: TGTGCCAGCAGCTTTATAGCGGGGGTTAGCACAGATACGCAGTATTTT
d_gene: TRBD2; j_gene: TRBJ2-1; v_gene: TRBV7-8; abundance: few; CDR3aa: CASTLDSGGYNEQFF; CDR3nt: TGTGCCAGCACCTTAGACAGCGGGGGGTACAATGAGCAGTTCTTC
d_gene: -; j_gene: TRBJ1-1; v_gene: TRBV19; abundance: many; CDR3aa: CASSSIREGEAFF; CDR3nt: TGTGCCAGTAGTAGCATCAGGGAGGGTGAAGCTTTCTTT
d_gene: -; j_gene: TRBJ2-4; v_gene: TRBV9; abundance: many; CDR3aa: CASSVATGGKNIQYF; CDR3nt: TGTGCCAGCAGCGTAGCTACCGGGGGCAAAAACATTCAGTACTTC
d_gene: TRBD1; j_gene: TRBJ2-5; v_gene: TRBV7-2; abundance: many; CDR3aa: CASSLYGTGGGETQYF; CDR3nt: TGTGCCAGCAGCTTATACGGGACAGGGGGCGGGGAGACCCAGTACTTC
d_gene: TRBD1; j_gene: TRBJ1-2; v_gene: TRBV30; abundance: -; CDR3aa: CAWSTTGTGDGYTF; CDR3nt: TGTGCCTGGAGCACTACTGGGACAGGGGATGGCTACACCTTC
d_gene: TRBD1; j_gene: TRBJ1-2; v_gene: TRBV19; abundance: many; CDR3aa: CASSPGPGGIYGYTF; CDR3nt: TGTGCCAGTAGTCCGGGGCCAGGGGGAATCTATGGCTACACCTTC
d_gene: -; j_gene: TRBJ2-1; v_gene: TRBV7-2; abundance: many; CDR3aa: CASSPDISSYNEQFF; CDR3nt: TGTGCCAGCAGCCCTGATATCAGCTCCTACAATGAGCAGTTCTTC
d_gene: -; j_gene: TRBJ2-7; v_gene: TRBV7-9; abundance: many; CDR3aa: CASRRKDNYEQYF; CDR3nt: TGTGCCAGCAGGAGGAAGGACAACTACGAGCAGTACTTC
d_gene: TRBD1; j_gene: TRBJ2-7; v_gene: TRBV11-2; abundance: many; CDR3aa: CASGRSGQGVYEQYF; CDR3nt: TGTGCCAGCGGTCGGTCGGGACAGGGGGTCTACGAGCAGTACTTC
d_gene: -; j_gene: TRBJ1-5; v_gene: TRBV27; abundance: many; CDR3aa: CASSLRPGDQPQHF; CDR3nt: TGTGCCAGCAGTTTGAGGCCGGGGGACCAGCCCCAGCATTTT
d_gene: -; j_gene: TRBJ2-3; v_gene: TRBV9; abundance: many; CDR3aa: CASSASQDTQYF; CDR3nt: TGTGCCAGCAGCGCCTCTCAGGATACGCAGTATTTT
d_gene: TRBD1; j_gene: TRBJ2-6; v_gene: TRBV6-4; abundance: -; CDR3aa: CASSDDRGTGANVLTF; CDR3nt: TGTGCCAGCAGCGACGACAGGGGGACTGGGGCCAACGTCCTGACTTTC
d_gene: -; j_gene: TRBJ1-5; v_gene: TRBV6-5; abundance: many; CDR3aa: CASSYSEYQPQHF; CDR3nt: TGTGCCAGCAGTTACTCGGAATATCAGCCCCAGCATTTT